Listed here are 32 T cell receptor beta chains from one sample, sequenced in a study of T cells after yellow fever vaccination (dated by TCRdb to between 2018 and 2020). In light of the paper, this sample's treatment or condition label describes: live attenuated yellow fever vaccine strain. The library was obtained by 5' RACE. Sequencing used an Illumina HiSeq 2500. TCRdb's own reprocessing of the public reads used fastp at Q25 and MiXCR and kept productive beta chains. Rows with one shared CDR3 protein collapse into an entry with the most common genes and DNA. In this sample the table shows about 75,000 distinct CDR3 sequences, around 7.7% of which occur a single time. Together, the top ten hold approximately 31% of the sample. The source was CD8+ T cells sorted from PBMCs, collected around 10 days after the first yellow fever vaccination. Every receptor here comes from a man younger than 35 who received the YFV17D yellow fever vaccine.

This clonotype was seen many times. The chain links TRBV5-5 to TRBJ2-3; D is possibly TRBD1 (5 bases). This CDR3 is 17 amino acids long. V was clipped by 0 bases and J by 0 bases, with 14 bases between them. Germline values: CDR1 SGHKS, CDR2 YYEKEE (reference sequence). This CDR3 reads CASSLGPLQASTDTQYF. The CDR3 DNA reads as TGTGCCAGCAGCTTGGGCCCGTTACAGGCCAGCACAGATACGCAGTATTTT.

This clonotype appeared many times. The rearrangement links TRBV4-1 to TRBJ2-7, with no clear D. In germline, CDR1 is MGHRA, CDR2 YSYEKL. V was shortened by 4 bases and J by 0 bases, with 13 bases between the two germline ends. The length of the CDR3 is 15 residues. The CDR3 protein is CASSPPGGSSYEQYF. The CDR3 DNA reads as TGCGCCAGCAGCCCGCCCGGCGGTAGCTCCTACGAGCAGTACTTC.

This clonotype was detected ten times or more. This chain joins TRBV5-1 and TRBJ2-1; no definite D call. The V gene's germline CDR1 is SGHRS and CDR2 YFSETQ. This CDR3 region has 13 residues. V lost 0 bases and J lost 6, with 7 bases in between. The CDR3 DNA follows: TGCGCCAGCAGCTTGGTGGATGGCAATGAGCAGTTCTTC. This codes for CASSLVDGNEQFF.

This clonotype appeared a few times. The chain recombines TRBV11-2 with TRBJ2-3; 7 bases match TRBD2. Germline V gene sequence: CDR1 SGHAT, CDR2 FQNNGV. V shed 1 base, J shed 4 bases, and the junction held 2 bases outside the gene matches. CDR3 length: 14 residues. The CDR3 is CASSLVGGADTQYF. CDR3 DNA sequence: TGTGCCAGCAGCTTAGTGGGGGGGGCAGATACGCAGTATTTT.

This clonotype was picked up many times. The CDR3 region has the DNA TGTGCCATCAGTACGGGATGGGGCACTGAAGCTTTCTTT. Its translation: CAISTGWGTEAFF. The V gene is TRBV10-3, the J gene TRBJ1-1; no reliable D call. This CDR3 spans 13 amino acids. The V end was cut by 5 bases, the J end by 4 bases, with 11 bases between. Germline assignment: CDR1 ENHRY and CDR2 SYGVKD.

A note on this clonotype: With a much larger clone just one base away, this may be a read error. The chain employs TRBV4-1 and TRBJ2-7, with D hard to call. CDR3 length: 17 amino acids. V was pared by 0 bases and J by 3 bases, with 18 bases between. Germline loops: CDR1 MGHRA, CDR2 YSYEKL. This CDR3 reads CASSQDHFLGRNYEQYF. For the CDR3, the DNA is TGCGCCAGCAGCCAAGATCATTTCCTAGGACGGAACTACGAGCAGTACTTC.

The chain recombines TRBV19 with TRBJ1-5, with D unclear. Deletions cut 4 bases from V and 5 bases from J, with 9 bases between. The germline V gene encodes CDR1 LNHDA and CDR2 SQIVND (reference sequence). CDR3 length: 13 residues. Here the CDR3 reads CASSKGGYQPQHF. The CDR3 coding sequence is TGTGCCAGTAGTAAAGGAGGGTATCAGCCCCAGCATTTT.

This clonotype was recorded many times. The chain couples TRBV25-1 to TRBJ2-1; a weak D match, TRBD2 (6 bases). Trimming cost V 4 bases and J 8 bases, with 12 bases left between them. CDR1 and CDR2 (germline): MGHDK, SYGVNS. The CDR3 spans 13 residues. The CDR3 nucleotides read TGTGCCAGCAGTGCGGCTAGCGTCTATGAGCAGTTCTTC. The encoded protein is CASSAASVYEQFF.

This clonotype was detected many times. This chain joins TRBV9 and TRBJ1-6; 7 positions agree with TRBD1. Trimming removed 0 bases from V and 7 bases from J; junction bases left unmatched: 1. CDR1 and CDR2 from the germline V gene are SGDLS and YYNGEE. This CDR3 contains 14 residues. For the CDR3, the DNA is TGTGCCAGCAGCGTAGGAGGGGGCAATTCACCCCTCCACTTT. Protein sequence: CASSVGGGNSPLHF.

This clonotype came up many times. The chain combines TRBV27 with TRBJ2-5; the match to TRBD1 covers 9 bases. Trimming removed 5 bases from V and 7 bases from J; junction bases left unmatched: 23. The CDR3 totals 19 residues. Germline lookup yields CDR1 MNHEY and CDR2 SMNVEV (reference sequence). DNA of the CDR3: TGTGCCAGCAGTCCCGTCGGGACAGGGACCTCGCTGGGGGTTGGGACCCAGTACTTC. Translation: CASSPVGTGTSLGVGTQYF.

In its sample, this clonotype was seen many times. The chain uses TRBV7-8 and TRBJ2-3; D may correspond to TRBD1 or TRBD2 (6 bases each). The V and J ends lost 5 bases and 0 bases respectively, with 12 bases between them. CDR1 SGHVS and CDR2 FQNEAQ come from the germline V gene. The CDR3 runs 15 residues. CDR3 sequence reads: CASSPGDFSTDTQYF. The CDR3 DNA is TGTGCCAGCAGCCCAGGGGACTTTAGCACAGATACGCAGTATTTT.

This clonotype was found a few times. The chain has TRBV12-3 or TRBV12-4 and TRBJ2-2, with 7 bases aligning to TRBD1. Trimming cost V 7 bases and J 2 bases; bases outside gene matches: 4. CDR3 size: 14 residues. DNA for the CDR3: TGTGCCAGCAACGGGGACAGAAACACCGGGGAGCTGTTTTTT. Its protein product is CASNGDRNTGELFF.

This clonotype appeared a few times. The chain has TRBV4-1 and TRBJ2-7, with no clear D. CDR3 size: 14 residues. Germline CDR1 MGHRA, CDR2 YSYEKL. V lost 1 base and J 2 bases, leaving 9 bases between the germline ends. The CDR3 region is CASSQVGRTYEQYF. CDR3 bases: TGCGCCAGCAGCCAAGTCGGAAGGACCTACGAGCAGTACTTC.

This rearrangement joins TRBV7-8 to TRBJ2-7, with D possibly matching TRBD1 (6 bases). The germline V gene has CDR1 SGHVS and CDR2 FQNEAQ. With 2 bases removed from V and 1 base from J, the gap between germline ends came to 12 bases. This CDR3 comprises 15 residues. CDR3 DNA sequence: TGTGCCAGCAGCTTACCAGGCAGGGGATCCTACGAGCAGTACTTC. Protein: CASSLPGRGSYEQYF.

This clonotype was counted a few times. The chain has TRBV5-1 and TRBJ2-1, with a tentative D call TRBD2 (7 bases). Trimming removed 6 bases from V and 8 bases from J, with 12 bases in between. CDR3 size: 12 residues. Per the germline V gene, CDR1 is SGHRS and CDR2 is YFSETQ. The CDR3 here is CASKRGGHEQFF. In nucleotides, the CDR3 is TGCGCCAGCAAAAGGGGGGGGCATGAGCAGTTCTTC.

This clonotype occurred a few times. The rearrangement links TRBV5-1 to TRBJ1-3, with D unclear. V lost 1 base and J 0 bases, leaving 11 bases between the germline ends. Germline V gives CDR1 SGHRS, CDR2 YFSETQ. The CDR3 is 16 residues long. The CDR3 DNA sequence: TGCGCCAGCAGCTTGAATAACGTGAACTCTGGAAACACCATATATTTT. As protein: CASSLNNVNSGNTIYF.

This clonotype has just a few counts. This sequence joins TRBV6-2 or TRBV6-3 and TRBJ2-3; D could derive from TRBD1 or TRBD2 (5 bases each). The CDR3 is made up of 14 amino acids. Germline V gives CDR1 MNHEY, CDR2 SVGEGT. V was trimmed by 2 bases and J by 4 bases, leaving 10 bases between them. The CDR3 spells CASSYGGFADTQYF. CDR3 nucleotides: TGTGCCAGCAGTTACGGGGGTTTTGCAGATACGCAGTATTTT.

This clonotype was counted many times. V and J are TRBV24-1 and TRBJ2-1; D may be TRBD1 (5 bases). Per germline, CDR1 KGHDR and CDR2 SFDVKD. Trimming removed 5 bases at V and 5 bases at J, with 9 bases between. CDR3 length equals 13 residues. The CDR3 DNA is TGTGCCACCAGTGGAAGGGGCCACAATGAGCAGTTCTTC. Protein product: CATSGRGHNEQFF.

CDR3 DNA: TGTGCCAGCAGCTTAACACAGGGACAAGAGACCCAGTACTTC. It yields the protein CASSLTQGQETQYF. The chain joins TRBV7-9 to TRBJ2-5, with D perhaps TRBD1 (6 bases). The V gene lost 2 bases and the J gene lost 2 bases, with 9 bases spanning the gap. Germline-derived CDR1 and CDR2 are SEHNR and FQNEAQ (reference sequence). The length of the CDR3 is 14 residues. Variable domain in full (rest from reference TRBV7-9 and TRBJ2-5): DTGVSQNPRHKITKRGQNVTFRCDPISEHNRLYWYRQTLGQGPEFLTYFQNEAQLEKSRLLSDRFSAERPKGSFSTLEIQRTEQGDSAMYLCASSLTQGQETQYFGPGTRLLVL.

This clonotype has a count of ten or more. V usage is TRBV20-1 and J usage is TRBJ2-1; 10 bases match TRBD1. The V segment lost 4 bases and the J segment 7 bases; nucleotides outside the gene matches: 1. The CDR3 is made up of 12 amino acids. Germline V gene sequence: CDR1 DFQATT, CDR2 SNEGSKA (reference sequence). CDR3 coding DNA: TGCAGTGCTAAGGACAGGGGGAATGAGCAGTTCTTC. It translates to CSAKDRGNEQFF.

The V call is TRBV20-1, the J call TRBJ2-7; the D gene is possibly TRBD1 (5 bases). This CDR3 region has 13 residues. Germline CDR1 DFQATT, CDR2 SNEGSKA (reference sequence). With 3 bases removed from V and 4 bases from J, the gap between germline ends came to 13 bases. The CDR3, as DNA: TGCAGTGCTAGGCTTCAGGGAACGTACGAGCAGTACGTC. Its translation is CSARLQGTYEQYV.

This clonotype has only a few counts. The chain carries TRBV27 and TRBJ1-2; D is perhaps TRBD1 (6 bases). This CDR3 contains 13 residues. Germline CDR1 MNHEY, CDR2 SMNVEV (reference sequence). Between the trimmed V and J ends, which lost 4 bases and 3 bases, there was a span of 9 bases. The CDR3 DNA follows: TGTGCCAGCAGTTCAGGGGCGCACTATGGCTACACCTTC. This translates into CASSSGAHYGYTF.

Here the CDR3 DNA reads TGTGCCAGCAGCCAAGAGCCCGCGGAAGAGACCCAGTACTTC. Translation: CASSQEPAEETQYF. This chain connects TRBV14 to TRBJ2-5, with D uncertain. Looked up from germline, CDR1 is SGHDN and CDR2 is FVKESK. The CDR3 has 14 residues. Trimming took off 0 bases at V and 3 bases at J, with 8 bases between the two ends.

The CDR3, as DNA: TGTGCCAGCAGACCCACAGTTGTCTCTGGAAACACCATATATTTT. Its protein product is CASRPTVVSGNTIYF. The rearrangement links TRBV6-5 to TRBJ1-3, with D unresolved. The V gene's germline CDR1 is MNHEY and CDR2 SVGAGI. Trimming removed 6 bases from V and 0 bases from J, with 12 bases in between. This CDR3 is 15 amino acids long.

V gene TRBV28 combines with J gene TRBJ2-5; D may correspond to TRBD1 or TRBD2 (5 bases each). The CDR3 runs 15 residues. CDR1 is MDHEN and CDR2 is SYDVKM in the germline V gene. V lost 4 bases, J lost 4 bases, and 16 bases lay in between. Written as DNA, the CDR3 is TGTGCCAGCAGTTCTCCTGGGGGAGTCCCAGAGACCCAGTACTTC. As protein: CASSSPGGVPETQYF.

This clonotype was picked up many times. This rearrangement joins TRBV29-1 to TRBJ1-2; D may be TRBD1 (6 bases). There are 14 residues in the CDR3. The germline V gene has CDR1 SQVTM and CDR2 ANQGSEA. V dropped 3 bases and J dropped 4 bases, with 15 bases sitting between them. The CDR3 sequence is CSVDNREAGYGYTF. The CDR3 DNA sequence: TGCAGCGTTGATAACAGGGAGGCGGGCTATGGCTACACCTTC.

In its sample, this clonotype was seen many times. This chain links TRBV29-1 with TRBJ2-5; D unclear. The CDR3 is 15 residues long. The germline V gene has CDR1 SQVTM and CDR2 ANQGSEA. V was clipped by 0 bases and J by 3 bases, with 14 bases between them. CDR3 sequence reads: CSVEEAPSYKETQYF. CDR3 nucleotides: TGCAGCGTTGAAGAGGCGCCGAGTTATAAAGAGACCCAGTACTTC.

This clonotype was observed at least ten times. This sequence joins TRBV4-3 and TRBJ2-3; 8 nucleotides match TRBD1. Germline-derived CDR1 and CDR2 are LGHNA and YSLEER. This CDR3 is 16 amino acids long. Trimming removed 1 base from V and 3 bases from J; junction bases left unmatched: 6. The CDR3 reads CASSQGDRFSTDTQYF. CDR3 in DNA: TGCGCCAGCAGCCAAGGGGACAGGTTTTCGACAGATACGCAGTATTTT.

This clonotype was detected ten times or more. The chain has TRBV4-3 and TRBJ2-3; 11 positions match TRBD2. Germline V gives CDR1 LGHNA, CDR2 YSLEER. Germline trimming cut 3 bases from V and 6 bases from J; bases unmatched to any gene: 5. The CDR3 totals 15 residues. Here the CDR3 DNA reads TGCGCCAGCAGCCAGGCTAGCGGGGGGTTCGATACGCAGTATTTT. Protein product: CASSQASGGFDTQYF.

This clonotype was detected ten times or more. The chain couples TRBV27 to TRBJ1-1; 9 bases match TRBD1. Trimming at V came to 2 bases and at J to 10 bases, leaving 8 bases not matched to a gene. The CDR3 spans 14 residues. Germline CDR1 MNHEY, CDR2 SMNVEV (reference sequence). CDR3: CASSLNTGGRVAFF. CDR3 DNA: TGTGCCAGCAGTTTAAACACAGGGGGCAGGGTAGCTTTCTTT.

This clonotype occurred a few times. The V gene is TRBV12-3 or TRBV12-4, the J gene TRBJ1-5; unclear D gene. The CDR3 covers 13 residues. V lost 7 bases and J 1 base, leaving 8 bases between the germline ends. CDR3 bases: TGTGCCAGCAACCGACTAAGCAATCAGCCCCAGCATTTT. Its protein is CASNRLSNQPQHF.

Many counts were recorded for this clonotype. This chain uses TRBV7-9 with TRBJ2-1, with D possibly matching TRBD2 (5 bases). Germline V gene data show CDR1 as SEHNR and CDR2 as FQNEAQ (reference sequence). The CDR3 has 13 amino acids. V was clipped by 4 bases and J by 5 bases, with 9 bases between them. The CDR3 coding sequence is TGTGCCAGCAGCTCCAGCGGAAACAATGAGCAGTTCTTC. This encodes CASSSSGNNEQFF.